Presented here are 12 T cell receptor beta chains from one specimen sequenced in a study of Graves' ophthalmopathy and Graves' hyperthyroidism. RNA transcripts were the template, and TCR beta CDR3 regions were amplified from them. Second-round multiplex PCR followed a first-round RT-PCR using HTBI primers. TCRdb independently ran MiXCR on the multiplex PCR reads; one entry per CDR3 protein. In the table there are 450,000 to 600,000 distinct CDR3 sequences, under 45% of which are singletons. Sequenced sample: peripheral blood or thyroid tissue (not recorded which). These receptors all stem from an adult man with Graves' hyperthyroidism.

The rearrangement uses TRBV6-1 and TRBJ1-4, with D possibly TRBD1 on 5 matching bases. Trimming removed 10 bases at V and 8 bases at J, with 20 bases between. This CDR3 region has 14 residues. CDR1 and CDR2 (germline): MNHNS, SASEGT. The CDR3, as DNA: TGTGCCAACAGAGCACAGGTGGAAAGGGAAAAACTGTTTTTT. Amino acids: CANRAQVEREKLFF.

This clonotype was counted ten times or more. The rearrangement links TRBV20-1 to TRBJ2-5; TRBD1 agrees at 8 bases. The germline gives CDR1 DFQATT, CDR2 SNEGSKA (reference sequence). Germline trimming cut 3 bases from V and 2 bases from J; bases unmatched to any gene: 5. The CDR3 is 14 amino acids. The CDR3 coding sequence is TGCAGTGCTAGTGGACAGGGCCTACAAGAGACCCAGTACTTC. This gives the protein CSASGQGLQETQYF.

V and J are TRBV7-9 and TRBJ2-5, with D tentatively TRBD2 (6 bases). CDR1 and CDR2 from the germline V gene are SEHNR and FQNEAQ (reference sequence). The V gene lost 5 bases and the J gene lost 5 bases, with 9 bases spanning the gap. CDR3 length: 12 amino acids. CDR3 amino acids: CASSRERETQYF. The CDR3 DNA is TGTGCCAGCAGCCGGGAGCGGGAGACCCAGTACTTC.

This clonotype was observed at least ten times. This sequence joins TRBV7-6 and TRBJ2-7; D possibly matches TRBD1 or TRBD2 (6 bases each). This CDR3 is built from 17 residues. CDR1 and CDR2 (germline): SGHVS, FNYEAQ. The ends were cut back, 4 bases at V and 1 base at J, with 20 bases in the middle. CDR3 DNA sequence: TGTGCCAGCAGCTATTCCCGAGGTGGGGGGCTATCCTACGAGCAGTACTTC. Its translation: CASSYSRGGGLSYEQYF.

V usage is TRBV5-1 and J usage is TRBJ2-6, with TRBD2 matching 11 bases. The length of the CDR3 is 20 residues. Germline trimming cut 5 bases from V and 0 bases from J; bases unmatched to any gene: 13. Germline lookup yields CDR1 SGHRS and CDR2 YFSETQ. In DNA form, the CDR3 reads TGCGCCAGCAGACCGGGGACAGCTAGCGGGAGGCCCTCTGGGGCCAACGTCCTGACTTTC. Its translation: CASRPGTASGRPSGANVLTF.

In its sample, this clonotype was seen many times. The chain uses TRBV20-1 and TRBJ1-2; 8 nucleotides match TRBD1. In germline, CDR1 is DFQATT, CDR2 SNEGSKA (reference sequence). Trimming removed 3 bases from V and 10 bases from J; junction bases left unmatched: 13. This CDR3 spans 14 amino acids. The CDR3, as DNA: TGCAGTGCTAGGGACTTCAGGGGGCTAAGCCCCTACACCTTC. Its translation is CSARDFRGLSPYTF.

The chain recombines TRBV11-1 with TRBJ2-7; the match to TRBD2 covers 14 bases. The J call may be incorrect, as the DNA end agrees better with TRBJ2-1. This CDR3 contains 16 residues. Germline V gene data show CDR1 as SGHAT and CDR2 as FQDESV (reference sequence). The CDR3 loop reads CASSSTGLAGVNEQFF. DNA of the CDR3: TGTGCCAGCAGCTCAACGGGACTAGCGGGAGTAAATGAGCAGTTCTTC.

This CDR3 is CASSQVTGEGLYEQYF. The DNA for the CDR3 is TGTGCCAGCAGCCAAGTAACAGGGGAGGGCCTATACGAGCAGTACTTC. The chain links TRBV4-2 to TRBJ2-7; either TRBD1 or TRBD2 may fit D (7 bases each). The germline gives CDR1 LGHNA, CDR2 YNFKEQ. This CDR3 comprises 16 residues. Trimming cost V 1 base and J 4 bases, with 17 bases left between them.

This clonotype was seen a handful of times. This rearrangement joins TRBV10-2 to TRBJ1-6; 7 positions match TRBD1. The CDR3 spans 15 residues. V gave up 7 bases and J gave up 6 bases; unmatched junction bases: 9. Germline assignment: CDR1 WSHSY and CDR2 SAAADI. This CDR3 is CASTTTGQFNSPLHF. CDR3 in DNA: TGCGCCAGCACTACAACGGGACAGTTTAATTCACCCCTCCACTTT.

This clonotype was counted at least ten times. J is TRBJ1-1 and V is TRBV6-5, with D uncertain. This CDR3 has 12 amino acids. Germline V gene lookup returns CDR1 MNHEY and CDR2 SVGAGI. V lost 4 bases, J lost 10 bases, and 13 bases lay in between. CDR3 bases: TGTGCCAGCAGTTCCCCAGCTTTTGGAGCTTTCTTT. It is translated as CASSSPAFGAFF.

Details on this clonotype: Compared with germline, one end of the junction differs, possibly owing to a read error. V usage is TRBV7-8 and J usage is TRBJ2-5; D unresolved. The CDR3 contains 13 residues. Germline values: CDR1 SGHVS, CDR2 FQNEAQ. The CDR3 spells CASSFRGSETQYF. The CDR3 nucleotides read TGTGCCAGTAGCTTCAGAGGTAGTGAGACCCAGTACTTC.

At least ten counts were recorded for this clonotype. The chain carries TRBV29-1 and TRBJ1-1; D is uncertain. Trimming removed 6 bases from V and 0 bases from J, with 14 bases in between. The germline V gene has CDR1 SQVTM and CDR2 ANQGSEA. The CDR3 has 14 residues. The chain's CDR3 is CSVVGGGLNTEAFF. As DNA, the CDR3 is TGCAGCGTCGTAGGTGGCGGCCTGAACACTGAAGCTTTCTTT.